These 26 T cell receptor beta chains share one sample of origin, sequenced in a study of T-cell memory formation after mild COVID-19. TCRdb re-called the 5' RACE reads through MiXCR, storing one row per CDR3 protein. The sample records about 350,000 distinct CDR3 sequences, approximately 13% being singletons. The specimen sequenced was PBMCs or a T cell subset sorted from them (not recorded which). The receptors derive from a man between 18 and 29 years old who had mild COVID-19 (a few samples of this study predate the infection). Cell type and time point are not known.

The CDR3 nucleotides read TGCAGTGTCCCCCGGACTAGTCTCGAGACCCAGTACTTC. Its protein product is CSVPRTSLETQYF. The V call is TRBV20-1, the J call TRBJ2-5; 7 bases are a match to TRBD2. The CDR3 is 13 residues long. Per the germline V gene, CDR1 is DFQATT and CDR2 is SNEGSKA (reference sequence). Germline trimming cut 7 bases from V and 5 bases from J; bases unmatched to any gene: 10.

This chain links TRBV27 with TRBJ2-7; D may be TRBD2 (7 bases). The CDR3 is 16 residues long. V was pared by 0 bases and J by 2 bases, with 14 bases between. From germline, CDR1 is MNHEY and CDR2 SMNVEV (reference sequence). Written as DNA, the CDR3 is TGTGCCAGCAGTTTATCCGCGGGGGCCTTTCCCTACGAGCAGTACGTC. Protein sequence: CASSLSAGAFPYEQYV.

The chain couples TRBV5-1 to TRBJ1-1; 7 nucleotides agree with TRBD1. The CDR3 is 14 residues long. The germline V gene encodes CDR1 SGHRS and CDR2 YFSETQ. V shed 2 bases, J shed 2 bases, and the junction held 3 bases outside the gene matches. CDR3: CASSFGQANTEAFF. In nucleotides, the CDR3 is TGCGCCAGCAGCTTCGGACAGGCTAACACTGAAGCTTTCTTT.

Here the CDR3 reads CASSLEGFGGGNIQYF. The DNA of the CDR3 is TGTGCCAGCAGCTTAGAGGGTTTTGGTGGCGGAAACATTCAGTACTTC. The rearrangement uses TRBV7-6 and TRBJ2-4; D gene uncertain. V was clipped by 1 base and J by 6 bases, with 16 bases between them. Germline assignment: CDR1 SGHVS and CDR2 FNYEAQ. CDR3 length: 16 amino acids.

This clonotype has a handful of counts. The CDR3 bases are TGCGCCAGCAGCCAAGATTTACCCCGGCGGGCCAACGTCCTGACTTTC. It encodes CASSQDLPRRANVLTF. The chain links TRBV4-3 to TRBJ2-6; D not resolved. Trimming pared 0 bases from V and 5 bases from J, leaving 11 bases between. The germline V gene encodes CDR1 LGHNA and CDR2 YSLEER. This CDR3 is 16 amino acids long.

This clonotype was detected ten times or more. The chain carries TRBV29-1 and TRBJ2-3; the match to TRBD2 covers 7 bases. V shed 7 bases and J 4 bases; nucleotides not matched to a gene: 5. CDR3 length: 12 residues. Germline CDR1 and CDR2: SQVTM and ANQGSEA. The CDR3 is CSAGGGADTQYF. In nucleotides, the CDR3 is TGCAGCGCGGGGGGAGGTGCAGATACGCAGTATTTT.

This rearrangement joins TRBV29-1 to TRBJ2-7; 9 bases are a match to TRBD1. CDR1 and CDR2 (germline): SQVTM, ANQGSEA. After removal of 4 bases from V and 7 bases from J, the junction contained 14 bases not matched to a gene. The CDR3 sequence is 15 residues long. The CDR3 reads CSVGTGVISLGEQYF. The CDR3 coding sequence is TGCAGCGTTGGGACAGGGGTAATAAGTTTGGGAGAGCAGTACTTC.

The chain recombines TRBV5-1 with TRBJ2-7, with no clear D. CDR1 SGHRS and CDR2 YFSETQ come from the germline V gene. V was trimmed by 7 bases and J by 8 bases, leaving 22 bases between them. CDR3 length: 14 amino acids. The chain's CDR3 is CASRLEPLRRKQYV. The DNA of the CDR3 is TGCGCCAGCCGTCTTGAACCCCTGCGCAGGAAGCAGTACGTC.

This clonotype came up a few times. The gene calls are TRBV6-5 and TRBJ1-1, with D perhaps TRBD1 (5 bases). Trimming shortened V by 6 bases and J by 5 bases, and 13 bases separated the two germline ends. Germline CDR1 is MNHEY and CDR2 is SVGAGI. CDR3 length: 13 residues. CDR3 protein: CASRRQGPTEAFF. The CDR3 nucleotides read TGTGCCAGCAGGCGCCAGGGTCCTACTGAAGCTTTCTTT.

This clonotype was recorded at least ten times. This chain connects TRBV6-2 or TRBV6-3 to TRBJ2-5; no clear D. The CDR3 length is 14 residues. From germline, CDR1 is MNHEY and CDR2 SVGEGT. The V gene lost 1 base and the J gene lost 5 bases, with 11 bases spanning the gap. CDR3 amino acids: CASSYWTASETQYF. As DNA, the CDR3 is TGTGCCAGCAGTTACTGGACCGCCTCTGAGACCCAGTACTTC.

There are many counts of this clonotype. The CDR3 loop is CASSPSLAGDGITDTQYF. CDR3 bases: TGTGCCAGCAGCCCTAGTTTAGCGGGGGACGGGATCACAGATACGCAGTATTTT. The chain employs TRBV7-9 and TRBJ2-3, with 9 bases aligning to TRBD2. Germline CDR1 is SEHNR and CDR2 is FQNEAQ (reference sequence). The CDR3 spans 18 residues. The V and J ends lost 5 bases and 2 bases, in that order; junction bases with no gene match: 14.

The sample holds a few counts of this clonotype. The chain employs TRBV5-5 and TRBJ2-2; TRBD2 is a possible D gene (5 bases). The V end lost 3 bases, the J end lost 6 bases, and 12 bases lay between the germline ends. Germline V lookup: CDR1 SGHKS, CDR2 YYEKEE (reference sequence). This CDR3 has 14 amino acids. For the CDR3, the DNA is TGTGCCAGCAGCTCGGGTCGGGGTTCCGGGGAGCTGTTTTTT. Translated: CASSSGRGSGELFF.

The chain joins TRBV5-5 to TRBJ1-1; weak D call: TRBD1 (6 bases). CDR1 and CDR2 from the germline V gene are SGHKS and YYEKEE (reference sequence). The CDR3 runs 17 residues. V was shortened by 1 base and J by 5 bases, with 21 bases between the two germline ends. The CDR3 protein is CASSLWRVGTLSTEAFF. The CDR3 bases are TGTGCCAGCAGCTTGTGGCGCGTCGGGACACTAAGTACTGAAGCTTTCTTT.

The V call is TRBV10-3, the J call TRBJ2-7; D gene ambiguous. The germline CDR1 and CDR2 sequences are ENHRY and SYGVKD. Between the trimmed V and J ends, which lost 2 bases and 2 bases, there was a span of 13 bases. This CDR3 is 15 amino acids long. The CDR3 sequence: CAISEGRPAAYEQYV. The CDR3 coding sequence is TGTGCCATCAGTGAGGGTAGGCCCGCGGCCTACGAGCAGTACGTC.

This clonotype was seen many times. V and J are TRBV7-2 and TRBJ2-7; 7 bases line up with TRBD1. Germline lookup yields CDR1 SGHTA and CDR2 FQGNSA. The CDR3 consists of 15 residues. The J segment lost 2 bases and the V segment lost 6 bases, leaving 10 bases of the junction unmatched. Here the CDR3 DNA reads TGTGCCAGCAGGTCTACCGGGACAGACGCCTACGAGCAGTACTTC. This sequence encodes CASRSTGTDAYEQYF.

The V gene is TRBV4-1, the J gene TRBJ2-2; D is perhaps TRBD1 or TRBD2 (6 bases each). The germline CDR1 and CDR2 sequences are MGHRA and YSYEKL. V lost 4 bases, J lost 7 bases, and 16 bases lay in between. CDR3 size: 15 residues. CDR3 region: CASSLAGGRGGELFF. CDR3 bases: TGCGCCAGCAGCCTCGCCGGGGGCCGGGGCGGGGAGCTGTTTTTT.

The chain uses TRBV28 and TRBJ2-7; TRBD1 matches at 12 bases. Germline CDR1 MDHEN, CDR2 SYDVKM. Trimming cost V 6 bases and J 5 bases; bases outside gene matches: 2. The CDR3 runs to 13 residues. The CDR3 coding sequence is TGTGCCAGCAGGGGACAGGGGGCCCACGAGCAGTACTTC. Translating gives CASRGQGAHEQYF.

This clonotype showed up just a few times. V gene TRBV20-1 combines with J gene TRBJ1-5; D is perhaps TRBD1 (6 bases). Germline V CDR1 and CDR2: DFQATT, SNEGSKA (reference sequence). The CDR3 totals 14 residues. Between the trimmed V and J ends, which lost 6 bases and 0 bases, there was a span of 12 bases. The CDR3 sequence is CSAGGTPSNQPQHF. The CDR3 bases are TGCAGTGCCGGAGGGACACCTAGCAATCAGCCCCAGCATTTT.

V and J are TRBV7-3 and TRBJ2-3, with D perhaps matching TRBD2 (7 bases). CDR1 is SGHTA, CDR2 FQGTGA, per germline. V was shortened by 6 bases and J by 5 bases, with 18 bases between the two germline ends. CDR3 length: 15 amino acids. CDR3 sequence: CASSTVGGGGDTQYF. The DNA for the CDR3 is TGTGCCAGCAGTACCGTTGGGGGCGGGGGAGATACGCAGTATTTT.

The sample holds a few counts of this clonotype. CDR3 sequence reads: CASSSRDYQETQYF. DNA of the CDR3: TGTGCCAGCAGTTCGAGGGACTACCAAGAGACCCAGTACTTC. V and J are TRBV28 and TRBJ2-5; a possible D gene is TRBD2 (6 bases). Germline CDR1 reads MDHEN; CDR2 reads SYDVKM. V shed 4 bases and J shed 0 bases, with 9 bases lying between them. The CDR3 covers 14 residues.

This clonotype was recorded many times. V gene TRBV27 combines with J gene TRBJ2-3; D remains unclear. The CDR3 loop spans 14 amino acids. Germline V gene sequence: CDR1 MNHEY, CDR2 SMNVEV (reference sequence). The V end lost 4 bases, the J end lost 0 bases, and 8 bases lay between the germline ends. Here the CDR3 DNA reads TGTGCCAGCAGTTCCTACCCTAGCACAGATACGCAGTATTTT. It codes for CASSSYPSTDTQYF.

This clonotype turned up a few times. The gene calls are TRBV19 and TRBJ2-7; D call uncertain. CDR3 length: 14 amino acids. The V gene's germline CDR1 is LNHDA and CDR2 SQIVND (reference sequence). Deletions cut 4 bases from V and 6 bases from J, with 16 bases between. CDR3 DNA sequence: TGTGCCAGTAGTAAAGGGAATAGTTTCGTCGAGCAGTACTTC. It codes for CASSKGNSFVEQYF.

This sequence joins TRBV4-3 and TRBJ2-3; D not certain. The CDR3 consists of 13 residues. Germline CDR1 is LGHNA and CDR2 is YSLEER. V was clipped by 4 bases and J by 6 bases, with 11 bases between them. This CDR3 is CASSRFQMDTQYF. The CDR3 region has the DNA TGCGCCAGCAGCCGGTTCCAAATGGATACGCAGTATTTT.

This clonotype was recorded a few times. This rearrangement joins TRBV5-5 to TRBJ2-2, with D possibly TRBD1 on 6 matching bases. The CDR3 covers 17 residues. Trimming shortened V by 3 bases and J by 1 base, and 16 bases separated the two germline ends. Germline V gene lookup returns CDR1 SGHKS and CDR2 YYEKEE (reference sequence). The CDR3 spells CASSWGLLFQNTGELFF. CDR3 DNA sequence: TGTGCCAGCAGCTGGGGGCTGCTATTCCAGAACACCGGGGAGCTGTTTTTT.

The table lists this clonotype with many counts. This chain joins TRBV9 and TRBJ2-7; perhaps TRBD2 as D (6 bases). Trimming pared 3 bases from V and 6 bases from J, leaving 22 bases between. The germline CDR1 and CDR2 sequences are SGDLS and YYNGEE. This CDR3 is 16 amino acids long. The DNA of the CDR3 is TGTGCCAGCAGCGGGGGGGTGACGGAGGCTTCTCGCGAGCAGTACTTC. It specifies CASSGGVTEASREQYF. Full variable domain (missing parts from reference TRBV9 and TRBJ2-7): DSGVTQTPKHLITATGQRVTLRCSPRSGDLSVYWYQQSLDQGLQFLIQYYNGEERAKGNILERFSAQQFPDLHSELNLSSLELGDSALYFCASSGGVTEASREQYFGPGTRLTVT.

This clonotype has only a few counts. The gene calls are TRBV3-1 and TRBJ2-1, with D tentatively TRBD1 or TRBD2 (5 bases each). Germline V gene sequence: CDR1 LGHDT, CDR2 YNNKEL (reference sequence). The CDR3 loop spans 15 amino acids. V was cut by 4 bases and J by 5 bases, with 15 bases left in between. The chain's CDR3 is CASSRGVAVDNEQFF. In nucleotides, the CDR3 is TGTGCCAGCAGCCGAGGGGTAGCCGTTGACAATGAGCAGTTCTTC.